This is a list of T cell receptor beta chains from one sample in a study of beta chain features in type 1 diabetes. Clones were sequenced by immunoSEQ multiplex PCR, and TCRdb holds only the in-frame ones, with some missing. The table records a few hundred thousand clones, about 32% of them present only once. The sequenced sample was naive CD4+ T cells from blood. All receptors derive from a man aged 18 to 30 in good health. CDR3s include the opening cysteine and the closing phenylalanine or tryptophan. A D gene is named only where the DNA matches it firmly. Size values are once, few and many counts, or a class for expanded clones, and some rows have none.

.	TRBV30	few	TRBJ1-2	TGTGCAGGGGCAGTGGGCTATGGCTACACCTTC	CAGAVGYGYTF
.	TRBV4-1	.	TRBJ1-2	TGCGCCAGCAGCCCCTTAGGGGTAATTAACTATGGCTACACCTTC	CASSPLGVINYGYTF
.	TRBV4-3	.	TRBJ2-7	TGCGCCAGCAGCCAATTTTCTGGGTACGAGCAGTACTTC	CASSQFSGYEQYF
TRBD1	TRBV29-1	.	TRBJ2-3	TGCAGCGTTGAGGCAGGGGGACCCACAGATACGCAGTATTTT	CSVEAGGPTDTQYF
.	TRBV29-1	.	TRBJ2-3	TGCAGCGTTGAAGTCGCGGGAAGCACAGATACGCAGTATTTT	CSVEVAGSTDTQYF
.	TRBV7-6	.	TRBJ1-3	TGTGCCAGCAGCTTACTTTCTCCAGATACTGGAAACACCATATATTTT	CASSLLSPDTGNTIYF
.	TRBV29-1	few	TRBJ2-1	TGCAGCGTTGAGCGGAGCGGGAATGAGCAGTTCTTC	CSVERSGNEQFF
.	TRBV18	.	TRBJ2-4	TGTGCCAGCTCACCGATTGCGGGGATAACCACGGGGAACATTCAGTACTTC	CASSPIAGITTGNIQYF
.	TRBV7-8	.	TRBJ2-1	TGTGCCAGCAGCTTACAGGGGGGATCCTACAATGAGCAGTTCTTC	CASSLQGGSYNEQFF
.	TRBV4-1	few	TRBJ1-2	TGCGCCAGCAGCCAAGAGATGGGCAATCTCTATGGCTACACCTTC	CASSQEMGNLYGYTF
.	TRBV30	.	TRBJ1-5	TGTGCCTGGAGTGTACAGGAAACTCAGCCCCAGCATTTT	CAWSVQETQPQHF
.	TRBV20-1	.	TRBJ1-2	TGCAGTGCGAGAGGGGCTGGCTACACCTTC	CSARGAGYTF
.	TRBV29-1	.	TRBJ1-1	TGCAGCGTTGAAAGTCGTCTACAGGATGGGACTGAAGCTTTCTTT	CSVESRLQDGTEAFF
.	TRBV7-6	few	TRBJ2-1	TGTGCCAGCAGCTTAGTGGTAGAGGGTGACAATGAGCAGTTCTTC	CASSLVVEGDNEQFF
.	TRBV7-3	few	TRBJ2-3	TGTGCCAGCAGCTTAGGAGGCACAGATACGCAGTATTTT	CASSLGGTDTQYF
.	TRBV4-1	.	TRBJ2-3	TGCGCCAGCAGCAGAATGACGGGCCGCACAGATACGCAGTATTTT	CASSRMTGRTDTQYF
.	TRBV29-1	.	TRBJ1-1	TGCAGCTCATTGGAGCCTTCGTGGAACACTGAAGCTTTCTTT	CSSLEPSWNTEAFF
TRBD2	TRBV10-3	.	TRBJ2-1	TGTGCCATCAGTGAGTCCGGGACTAGCGGTGAGCAGTTCTTC	CAISESGTSGEQFF
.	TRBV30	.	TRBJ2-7	TGTGCCTGGAGTGTAAGACAGGAAAGTTCCTACGAGCAGTACTTC	CAWSVRQESSYEQYF
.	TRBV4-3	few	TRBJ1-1	TGCGCCAGCAGCCAAGTCTCGGGCCAAGGAGCTTTCTTT	CASSQVSGQGAFF
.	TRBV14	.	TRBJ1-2	TGTGCCAGCAGCCAAGTAGAAACGGGCCGTGGCTACACCTTC	CASSQVETGRGYTF
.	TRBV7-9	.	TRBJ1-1	TGTGCCAGCAGCTTAATCCCGAACACTGAAGCTTTCTTT	CASSLIPNTEAFF
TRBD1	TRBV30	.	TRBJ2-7	TGTGCCGCCACAGGGACAGCCTCCTACGAGCAGTACTTC	CAATGTASYEQYF
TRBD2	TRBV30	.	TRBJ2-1	TGTGCCTGGAGCCTTAGGACTAGTGATGAGCAGTTCTTC	CAWSLRTSDEQFF
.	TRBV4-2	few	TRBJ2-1	TGTGCCAGCAGCCAAGTCGTCGGGCCCAACGGGGTGCAGTTCTTC	CASSQVVGPNGVQFF
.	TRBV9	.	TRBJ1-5	TGTGCCAGCAGCGTAGAGGGGGGGCCTCAGCCCCAGCATTTT	CASSVEGGPQPQHF
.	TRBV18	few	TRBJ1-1	TGTGCCAGCTCACCACCCTCAGTGAACACTGAAGCTTTCTTT	CASSPPSVNTEAFF
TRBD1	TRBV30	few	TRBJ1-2	TGTGCCTGGGCGCCTACAGGGGCCTATGGCTACACCTTC	CAWAPTGAYGYTF
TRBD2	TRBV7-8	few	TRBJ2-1	TGTGCCAGCAGCTTTCGGAGGGTAGCGGGCGATGAGCAGTTCTTC	CASSFRRVAGDEQFF
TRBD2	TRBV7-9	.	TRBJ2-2	TGTGCCAGCACGGGGGACTATTCTAACACCGGGGAGCTGTTTTTT	CASTGDYSNTGELFF
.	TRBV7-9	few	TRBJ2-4	TGTGCCAGCAGCCGGGACGGCAGGAACATTCAGTACTTC	CASSRDGRNIQYF
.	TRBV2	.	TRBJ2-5	TGTGCCAGCGGCAGTGGAGGGGGCAGGGAGACCCAGTACTTC	CASGSGGGRETQYF
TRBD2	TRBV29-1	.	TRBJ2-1	TGCAGCGTTTCCGGGACTAGCGCCCACAATGAGCAGTTCTTC	CSVSGTSAHNEQFF
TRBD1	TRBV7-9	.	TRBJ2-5	TGTGCCAGCAGCCCAACAGGGGTGGAGACCCAGTACTTC	CASSPTGVETQYF
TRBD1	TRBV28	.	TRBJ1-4	TGTGCCAGCACCTCGACAGGGGTAACGGAAAAACTGTTTTTT	CASTSTGVTEKLFF
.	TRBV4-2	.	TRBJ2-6	TGTGCCAGCAGCCCGAGTTCCGGGATCCACTCTGGGGCCAACGTCCTGACTTTC	CASSPSSGIHSGANVLTF
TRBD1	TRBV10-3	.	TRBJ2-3	TGTGCCATCAGTGACGAGGGGGCCCCCACAGATACGCAGTATTTT	CAISDEGAPTDTQYF
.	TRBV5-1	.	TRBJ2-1	TGCGCCAGCAGCTTGGGGACAGACCCCCCCTACAATGAGCAGTTCTTC	CASSLGTDPPYNEQFF
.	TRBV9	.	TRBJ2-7	TGTGCCAGCAGCGTAGATGGAGGCTTGACCTACGAGCAGTACTTC	CASSVDGGLTYEQYF
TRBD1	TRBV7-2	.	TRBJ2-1	TGTGCCAGCAGCGAGGACAGGGTAAATGAGCAGTTCTTC	CASSEDRVNEQFF
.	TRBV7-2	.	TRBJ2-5	TGTGCCAGCAGCTCGGCATATCATCAAGAGACCCAGTACTTC	CASSSAYHQETQYF
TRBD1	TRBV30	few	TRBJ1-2	TGTGCCTGGAGTGTCAGGCAGGGGGATGCTGGCTACACCTTC	CAWSVRQGDAGYTF
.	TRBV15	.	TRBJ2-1	TGTGCCACCAGCAGGGGTGATCCCTCCTACAATGAGCAGTTCTTC	CATSRGDPSYNEQFF
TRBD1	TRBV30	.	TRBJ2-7	TGTGCCTGGAGCAGGGACAGATACGAGCAGTACTTC	CAWSRDRYEQYF
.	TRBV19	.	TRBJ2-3	TGTGCCAGTAGTATAGCGGGCAGGGCCCCAGATACGCAGTATTTT	CASSIAGRAPDTQYF
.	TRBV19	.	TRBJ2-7	TGTGCCAGTAGTCAGGGATTCGGGGAGCAGTACTTC	CASSQGFGEQYF
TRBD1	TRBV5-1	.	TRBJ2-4	TGCGCCAGCAGTGATCCGGGACAGGGGTCGGCCCTAAACATTCAGTACTTC	CASSDPGQGSALNIQYF
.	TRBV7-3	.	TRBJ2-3	TGTGCCAGCAGCTGGGGCAGGGCGGATACGCAGTATTTT	CASSWGRADTQYF
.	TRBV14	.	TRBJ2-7	TGTGCCAGCAGCCAAGGCGCAATGATCTACGAGCAGTACTTC	CASSQGAMIYEQYF